This TCR beta chain was retrieved from a study of blood T cell repertoires in COVID-19. Looking at the study overall: Acute-phase and convalescent COVID-19 samples originated in the United States, Italy and Spain. T cells, B-cell-depleted T cells, or PBMCs supplied cDNA or gDNA.

Trimming shortened V by 4 bases and J by 0 bases, and 17 bases separated the two germline ends. The CDR3 sequence is 18 residues long. Germline CDR1 reads SGHNT; CDR2 reads YYREEE (reference sequence). Original analysis: Amplified reference gene primers provided the basis for estimating nucleated cell counts. Sequenced by immunoSEQ multiplex PCR; TCRdb stores in-frame clones only, minus some. V, J and clone size derive from that table, while D and trimming were established from the DNA sequence. The sample lists roughly 200,000 clones, 85% to 90% occurring once. This receptor was obtained from a man younger than 35 with active or convalescent COVID-19. Sequencing used peripheral blood. The J gene is TRBJ2-6, the V gene TRBV5-4; D possibly corresponds to TRBD1 (5 bases). The CDR3 reads CASSIPTAILSGANVLTF. In DNA, the CDR3 is TGTGCCAGCAGCATTCCGACAGCAATCCTCTCTGGGGCCAACGTCCTGACTTTC.